This is a list of T cell receptor beta chains from one sample in a study of blood T cell repertoires in COVID-19. The protocol was immunoSEQ multiplex PCR, while the TCRdb copy is restricted to in-frame clones and leaves out a portion. The sample has 65,000 or so clones, about 81% seen once. The sequencing input was peripheral blood. Receptors originate from a man older than 75 with acute or convalescent COVID-19. The conserved cysteine and the conserved F or W are not part of the CDR3 here. Rows may omit the clone size; those that give it use once, few, many or a size class.

v_call clone_size cdr3_aa
TRBV3-1/TRBV3-2 few ASGRSGLAGGLDTQY
TRBV7-2 few ASSSRYFGDTQY
TRBV6-5 . ASSGSSRVPAF
TRBV30 . AWYGKGTTGNTIY
TRBV20-1 . SASRRDRNQPQH
TRBV5-4 . ASSPRGEGRLNTEAF
TRBV18 . ASSPRNQVQETQY
TRBV7-9 . ASSRTGVGYT
TRBV10-2 . ASSGVGGGARAGGPTKNIQY
TRBV11-1 . ASSFRTGTNTEAF
TRBV7-2 . ASGTSIGETQY
TRBV6-2/TRBV6-3 few ASSYRQSSYEQY
TRBV10-3 . AISEIQRGNYGYT
TRBV7-9 . ASSYGLAGGSYEQY
TRBV19 . ASSITGSTDTQY
TRBV11-3 . ASSFTSLTGAGANVLT
TRBV3-1/TRBV3-2 . ASSRSRGEQY
TRBV2 . ASSFAQGSNQPQH
TRBV13 once ASSDRGAGGTGQY
TRBV6-5 . ASSRGASGGTQY
TRBV5-1 . ASSLAGYGNTIY
TRBV19 . ASSISRGQNQPQH
TRBV18 . ASYGWAADTQY
TRBV19 . ASSTGQQTNDGYT
TRBV2 . ASSSTAYYGYT
TRBV7-9 . ASSSIDSPLDYGYT
TRBV5-1 . ASSLVSGGFTDTQY
TRBV27 . ASSLRRQTSGYT
TRBV30 few AWSTPGQGAETQY
TRBV7-3 . ASSLNPPGQGAGEQF
TRBV7-9 . ASSLGQGREQY
TRBV6-5 few ASSYSSRANTEAF
TRBV28 . ASSQNRDRGLRGYT
TRBV7-2 . ASSLAPTSGVVEQF
TRBV14 . ASSLFGPRGGWTDTQY
TRBV5-8 . ASSSYRRIEKLF
TRBV6-6 once ASSRRAWTGGSGGYT
TRBV6-6 . ASSYSGGAGNTIY
TRBV10-1 . ASSESLPSSYNEQF
TRBV15 once ATSRGRPSGNTIY
TRBV4-1 . ASSQDLTASNSPLH
TRBV18 once ASSPPTYTEAF
TRBV12-5 . ASGDGSGGQPQH
TRBV20-1 . SASPQGTRRGYT
TRBV11-3 once ASSAGTGTQY